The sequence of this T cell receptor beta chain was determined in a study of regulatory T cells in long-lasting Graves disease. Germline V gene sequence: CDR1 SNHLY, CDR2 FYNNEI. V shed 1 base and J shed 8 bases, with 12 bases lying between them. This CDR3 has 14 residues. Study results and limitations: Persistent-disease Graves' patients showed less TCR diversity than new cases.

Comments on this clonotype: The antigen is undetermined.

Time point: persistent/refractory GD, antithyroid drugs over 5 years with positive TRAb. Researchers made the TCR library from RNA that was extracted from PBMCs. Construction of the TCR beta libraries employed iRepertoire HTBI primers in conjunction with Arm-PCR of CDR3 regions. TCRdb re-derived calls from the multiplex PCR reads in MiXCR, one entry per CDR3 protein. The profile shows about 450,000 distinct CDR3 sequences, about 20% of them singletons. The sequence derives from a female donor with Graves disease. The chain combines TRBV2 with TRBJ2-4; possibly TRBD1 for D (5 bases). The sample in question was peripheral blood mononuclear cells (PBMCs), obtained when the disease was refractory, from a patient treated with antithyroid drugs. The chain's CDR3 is CASSEDRRGDIQYF. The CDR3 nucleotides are TGTGCCAGCAGTGAAGACAGGCGTGGAGACATTCAGTACTTC.